Listed below are T cell receptor beta chains from one sample, sequenced in a study of cytomegalovirus exposure and HLA in healthy donors. TCRdb keeps only in-frame clones here, not all; method: immunoSEQ multiplex PCR. The sample lists around 130,000 clones; around 85% were seen once. Source material: PBMCs. These receptors all stem from a man younger than 45 in good health and CMV-seronegative. The CDR3 runs from the conserved cysteine through the conserved F or W. A D gene is named only where the DNA matches it firmly. Only part of the rows carry a size: once, few, many, or a class if the clone is expanded.

CDR3nt: TGTGCCAGCAACGCAAATTACCCACATATGAACACTGAAGCTTTCTTT
CDR3aa: CASNANYPHMNTEAFF
v_gene: TRBV5-6
d_gene: NA
j_gene: TRBJ1-1
abundance: NA

CDR3nt: TGTGCCAGCGAGCGGACAGCCTACACCGGGGAGCTGTTTTTT
CDR3aa: CASERTAYTGELFF
v_gene: TRBV28
d_gene: NA
j_gene: TRBJ2-2
abundance: NA

CDR3nt: TGTGCCAGCAGCCACTCCTATAATTCACCCCTCCACTTT
CDR3aa: CASSHSYNSPLHF
v_gene: TRBV27
d_gene: NA
j_gene: TRBJ1-6
abundance: once

CDR3nt: TGTGCCAGCAGTCCCAACCGGGGGGTTCAAGAGACCCAGTACTTC
CDR3aa: CASSPNRGVQETQYF
v_gene: TRBV28
d_gene: TRBD2
j_gene: TRBJ2-5
abundance: few

CDR3nt: TGTGCCAGCAGCTTGGTTCCTCAGGGAACTTCGAATCAGCCCCAGCATTTT
CDR3aa: CASSLVPQGTSNQPQHF
v_gene: TRBV5-5
d_gene: NA
j_gene: TRBJ1-5
abundance: NA

CDR3nt: TGTGCCAGCAGTCCAGGGGGGCCGAAGGAAAAACTGTTTTTT
CDR3aa: CASSPGGPKEKLFF
v_gene: TRBV27
d_gene: TRBD1
j_gene: TRBJ1-4
abundance: NA

CDR3nt: TGCGCCAGCAGCACCTCGCCGGGGGGGGACAGTCAGTACTTC
CDR3aa: CASSTSPGGDSQYF
v_gene: TRBV5-1
d_gene: NA
j_gene: TRBJ2-4
abundance: NA

CDR3nt: TGTGCCAGCAGTGAAATTACAGGCCACACTGAAGCTTTCTTT
CDR3aa: CASSEITGHTEAFF
v_gene: TRBV2
d_gene: NA
j_gene: TRBJ1-1
abundance: NA

CDR3nt: TGTGCCAGTATCATGGGGGGTACTGAAGCTTTCTTT
CDR3aa: CASIMGGTEAFF
v_gene: TRBV19
d_gene: NA
j_gene: TRBJ1-1
abundance: NA

CDR3nt: TGTGCCAGCAGCTTGGGACAGGGGGTCCAAGAGACCCAGTACTTC
CDR3aa: CASSLGQGVQETQYF
v_gene: TRBV5-6
d_gene: TRBD1
j_gene: TRBJ2-5
abundance: NA

CDR3nt: TGCAGCGCCAGGGACAGTTCCTACGAGCAGTACTTC
CDR3aa: CSARDSSYEQYF
v_gene: TRBV29-1
d_gene: TRBD1
j_gene: TRBJ2-7
abundance: few

CDR3nt: TGTGCTAGTGGTGCATCCCTAGGGACAGTAAATATGAGGGAGCTGTTTTTT
CDR3aa: CASGASLGTVNMRELFF
v_gene: TRBV12-5
d_gene: TRBD1
j_gene: TRBJ2-2
abundance: NA

CDR3nt: TGTGCCAGCAGCAACGTCGGGGGTTCACCCCTCCACTTT
CDR3aa: CASSNVGGSPLHF
v_gene: TRBV5-5
d_gene: NA
j_gene: TRBJ1-6
abundance: NA

CDR3nt: TGTGCCAGCAGCGTAGGAGGGGACAGGGGAGGCAATGAGCAGTTCTTC
CDR3aa: CASSVGGDRGGNEQFF
v_gene: TRBV9
d_gene: TRBD1
j_gene: TRBJ2-1
abundance: NA

CDR3nt: TGTGCCAGCAGCTCTCGGGGGATCCGAAATTCACCCCTCCACTTT
CDR3aa: CASSSRGIRNSPLHF
v_gene: TRBV5-6
d_gene: NA
j_gene: TRBJ1-6
abundance: NA

CDR3nt: TGTGCCAGCAGCTTGGCTACTAGCCGAGAGACCCAGTACTTC
CDR3aa: CASSLATSRETQYF
v_gene: TRBV5-4
d_gene: NA
j_gene: TRBJ2-5
abundance: NA

CDR3nt: TGTGCCAGCAGCTCTCGTCCTCAGCTCCCAGGGGCCCAGTACTTC
CDR3aa: CASSSRPQLPGAQYF
v_gene: TRBV11-2
d_gene: NA
j_gene: TRBJ2-5
abundance: NA

CDR3nt: TGTGCCAGTAGCGCCCCGGGACAGGGGTTCCACGAGCAGTACTTC
CDR3aa: CASSAPGQGFHEQYF
v_gene: TRBV19
d_gene: TRBD1
j_gene: TRBJ2-7
abundance: NA

CDR3nt: TGCGCCAGCAGCCAAGATGAGACTAGCGGGGCTGAGCAGTTCTTC
CDR3aa: CASSQDETSGAEQFF
v_gene: TRBV4-3
d_gene: TRBD2
j_gene: TRBJ2-1
abundance: NA

CDR3nt: TGTGCCAGCAGCGCACGGGACAGGGGGAACACTGAAGCTTTCTTT
CDR3aa: CASSARDRGNTEAFF
v_gene: TRBV6-6
d_gene: TRBD1
j_gene: TRBJ1-1
abundance: NA

CDR3nt: TGTGCCAGCAGCTTGACAGGGGTTTACGAGCAGTACTTC
CDR3aa: CASSLTGVYEQYF
v_gene: TRBV5-6
d_gene: TRBD1
j_gene: TRBJ2-7
abundance: NA

CDR3nt: TGTGCCAGCAGCGGGGGCTTAAGGGCAAAGGACGAGCAGTACTTC
CDR3aa: CASSGGLRAKDEQYF
v_gene: TRBV5-6
d_gene: NA
j_gene: TRBJ2-7
abundance: once

CDR3nt: TGTGCCAGCAGTTTTATAGCGGGGGGTACCTACAATGAGCAGTTCTTC
CDR3aa: CASSFIAGGTYNEQFF
v_gene: TRBV6-5
d_gene: TRBD2
j_gene: TRBJ2-1
abundance: NA

CDR3nt: TGTGCCATCAGCGGACAGGGCTCCTACGAGCAGTGCTTC
CDR3aa: CAISGQGSYEQCF
v_gene: TRBV10-3
d_gene: TRBD1
j_gene: TRBJ2-7
abundance: NA

CDR3nt: TGTGCCAGCGGGACAGCTAACTATGGCTACACCTTC
CDR3aa: CASGTANYGYTF
v_gene: TRBV2
d_gene: TRBD1
j_gene: TRBJ1-2
abundance: NA

CDR3nt: TGCGCCAGCAGCCAAGGTAGGAACACTGAAGCTTTCTTT
CDR3aa: CASSQGRNTEAFF
v_gene: TRBV4-3
d_gene: NA
j_gene: TRBJ1-1
abundance: NA

CDR3nt: TGTGCCAGCAGTTATAACAGCAACACTGAAGCTTTCTTT
CDR3aa: CASSYNSNTEAFF
v_gene: TRBV6-5
d_gene: NA
j_gene: TRBJ1-1
abundance: NA

CDR3nt: TGTGCCAGCAGCTCTAGAAACACTGAAGCTTTCTTT
CDR3aa: CASSSRNTEAFF
v_gene: TRBV5-4
d_gene: NA
j_gene: TRBJ1-1
abundance: NA

CDR3nt: TGTGCCAGCAGTAGTGGGTGGGGCCGGGTCCCTGACTACACCTTC
CDR3aa: CASSSGWGRVPDYTF
v_gene: TRBV6-5
d_gene: NA
j_gene: TRBJ1-2
abundance: NA

CDR3nt: TGTGCCAGCAGCCAGTACACCTACGAGCAGTACTTC
CDR3aa: CASSQYTYEQYF
v_gene: TRBV14
d_gene: NA
j_gene: TRBJ2-7
abundance: NA

CDR3nt: TGCAGCGTTGGGAGCGGACAGGGGATGCCGTTCGCCTACGAGCAGTACTTC
CDR3aa: CSVGSGQGMPFAYEQYF
v_gene: TRBV29-1
d_gene: TRBD1
j_gene: TRBJ2-7
abundance: NA

CDR3nt: TGTGCCAGCAGTGAAGCGGCGGAAACCGGGGAGCTGTTTTTT
CDR3aa: CASSEAAETGELFF
v_gene: TRBV6-1
d_gene: NA
j_gene: TRBJ2-2
abundance: NA

CDR3nt: TGTGCCAGCAGTTGGACAGAGAGCTATGGCTACACCTTC
CDR3aa: CASSWTESYGYTF
v_gene: TRBV28
d_gene: NA
j_gene: TRBJ1-2
abundance: NA

CDR3nt: TGTGCCTGGAGGCAGGGGTATAATTCACCCCTCCACTTT
CDR3aa: CAWRQGYNSPLHF
v_gene: TRBV30
d_gene: NA
j_gene: TRBJ1-6
abundance: NA

CDR3nt: TGTGCCAGCAGCGTAGACAGGGGCTATGGCTACACCTTC
CDR3aa: CASSVDRGYGYTF
v_gene: TRBV9
d_gene: TRBD1
j_gene: TRBJ1-2
abundance: once

CDR3nt: TGTGCCAGCAGTTTTTACCCCCGGCAGGTAGAAGAGACCCAGTACTTC
CDR3aa: CASSFYPRQVEETQYF
v_gene: TRBV28
d_gene: NA
j_gene: TRBJ2-5
abundance: NA

CDR3nt: TGTGCCAGCAGCCAAGACGCAGGGGTAGATACGCAGTATTTT
CDR3aa: CASSQDAGVDTQYF
v_gene: TRBV4-2
d_gene: NA
j_gene: TRBJ2-3
abundance: once

CDR3nt: TGTGCCAGCTCACCTCTTCAGGGCGGGATGGAGACCCAGTACTTC
CDR3aa: CASSPLQGGMETQYF
v_gene: TRBV18
d_gene: NA
j_gene: TRBJ2-5
abundance: NA

CDR3nt: TGTGCCAGTAGTACGTCCGGACAGGGTGGCAAAGGCTACACCTTC
CDR3aa: CASSTSGQGGKGYTF
v_gene: TRBV19
d_gene: TRBD1
j_gene: TRBJ1-2
abundance: NA

CDR3nt: TGTGCCAGCAGTAAGACAGGGCCACCCTACGAGCAGTACTTC
CDR3aa: CASSKTGPPYEQYF
v_gene: TRBV11-2
d_gene: TRBD1
j_gene: TRBJ2-7
abundance: NA

CDR3nt: TGTGCCAGCAGTTTCGGACTAGCGGGGGCCCCTAGCACAGATACGCAGTATTTT
CDR3aa: CASSFGLAGAPSTDTQYF
v_gene: TRBV27
d_gene: TRBD2
j_gene: TRBJ2-3
abundance: NA

CDR3nt: TGTGCCAGCAGCGACCCGACAGGGAACTATGGCTACACCTTC
CDR3aa: CASSDPTGNYGYTF
v_gene: TRBV5-4
d_gene: TRBD1
j_gene: TRBJ1-2
abundance: few

CDR3nt: TGTGCCAGCAGGAAACTAGGACAGGGACATCAGCCCCAGCATTTT
CDR3aa: CASRKLGQGHQPQHF
v_gene: TRBV6-1
d_gene: TRBD1
j_gene: TRBJ1-5
abundance: NA

CDR3nt: TGTGCCAGCAGTGGGACTAGCGGGGACATTCAGTACTTC
CDR3aa: CASSGTSGDIQYF
v_gene: TRBV6-5
d_gene: TRBD2
j_gene: TRBJ2-4
abundance: NA

CDR3nt: TGTGCCTGGAGTGTATTAGGGGGCGCGAGACAGTTCTTC
CDR3aa: CAWSVLGGARQFF
v_gene: TRBV30
d_gene: TRBD1
j_gene: TRBJ2-1
abundance: NA

CDR3nt: TGTGCCAGCAGTTACTCGGCCACCGGGGAGCTGTTTTTT
CDR3aa: CASSYSATGELFF
v_gene: TRBV6-5
d_gene: NA
j_gene: TRBJ2-2
abundance: NA

CDR3nt: TGTGCCATCAGCCCGGACAGGGCAAGCAATCAGCCCCAGCATTTT
CDR3aa: CAISPDRASNQPQHF
v_gene: TRBV10-3
d_gene: TRBD1
j_gene: TRBJ1-5
abundance: NA

CDR3nt: TGTGCCAGCAGTTCCACCGGGACAGGGAATCAGCCCCAGCATTTT
CDR3aa: CASSSTGTGNQPQHF
v_gene: TRBV7-9
d_gene: TRBD1
j_gene: TRBJ1-5
abundance: NA

CDR3nt: TGTGCCAGCAGTGAAGCGCTTCAGGGCACTGAAGCTTTCTTT
CDR3aa: CASSEALQGTEAFF
v_gene: TRBV2
d_gene: NA
j_gene: TRBJ1-1
abundance: NA

CDR3nt: TGTGCCAGCAGCGTAGAATTAGCGGGGGGTGACGAGCAGTTCTTC
CDR3aa: CASSVELAGGDEQFF
v_gene: TRBV9
d_gene: TRBD2
j_gene: TRBJ2-1
abundance: NA

CDR3nt: TGTGCCAGCATCGGTGACGGACAGGGGGCCTACAATGAGCAGTTCTTC
CDR3aa: CASIGDGQGAYNEQFF
v_gene: TRBV2
d_gene: TRBD1
j_gene: TRBJ2-1
abundance: NA

CDR3nt: TGTGCCAGTAGCAGACTAGCGGGGACCTACGAGCAGTACTTC
CDR3aa: CASSRLAGTYEQYF
v_gene: TRBV19
d_gene: TRBD2
j_gene: TRBJ2-7
abundance: NA

CDR3nt: TGTGCCAGCAGTGAACAGGGGGCCTCTGAAGCTTTCTTT
CDR3aa: CASSEQGASEAFF
v_gene: TRBV2
d_gene: TRBD1
j_gene: TRBJ1-1
abundance: few

CDR3nt: TGCGCCAGCAGTTCCCCGGGGGGCACCGGGGAGCTGTTTTTT
CDR3aa: CASSSPGGTGELFF
v_gene: TRBV10-1
d_gene: TRBD2
j_gene: TRBJ2-2
abundance: NA